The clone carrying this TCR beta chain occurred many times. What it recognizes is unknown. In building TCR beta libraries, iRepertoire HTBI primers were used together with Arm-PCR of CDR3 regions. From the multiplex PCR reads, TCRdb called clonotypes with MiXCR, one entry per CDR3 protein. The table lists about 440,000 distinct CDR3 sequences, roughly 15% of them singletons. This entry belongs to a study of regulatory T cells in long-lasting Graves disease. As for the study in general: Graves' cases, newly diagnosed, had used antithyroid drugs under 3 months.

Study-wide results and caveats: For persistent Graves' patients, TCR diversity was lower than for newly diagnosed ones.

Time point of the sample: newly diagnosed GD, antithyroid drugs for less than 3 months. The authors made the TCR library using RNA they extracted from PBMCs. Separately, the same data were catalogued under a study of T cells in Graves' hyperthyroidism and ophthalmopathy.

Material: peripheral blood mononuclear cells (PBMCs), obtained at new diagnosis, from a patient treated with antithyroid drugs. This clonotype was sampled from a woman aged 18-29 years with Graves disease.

In DNA form, the CDR3 reads TGTGCCAGCAGTTCCAAGGTTAGCAATCAGCCCCAGCATTTT. Amino acid sequence: CASSSKVSNQPQHF. The chain links TRBV27 to TRBJ1-5, with D unclear. V lost 4 bases and J 0 bases, leaving 7 bases between the germline ends. Per germline, CDR1 MNHEY and CDR2 SMNVEV (reference sequence). This CDR3 has 14 residues.